This passage covers 26 T cell receptor beta chains from one sample sequenced in a study of CD8 T cells in ankylosing spondylitis. TCRdb processed the 5' RACE reads anew with MiXCR; each CDR3 protein has one entry. The profile shows 200,000 to 300,000 distinct CDR3 sequences, roughly a third of them singletons. Specimen: blood, either unsorted or a sorted T cell fraction (not recorded which). Receptors originate from a male donor with ankylosing spondylitis or in good health (not recorded which).

The chain uses TRBV12-3 or TRBV12-4 and TRBJ2-1; 9 positions match TRBD1. V lost 3 bases to trimming and J lost 8 bases; unmatched junction nucleotides: 5. The CDR3 covers 14 residues. The CDR3 DNA is TGTGCCAGCAGTTTCGGGACAGGGATTTATGAGCAGTTCTTC. Amino acid sequence: CASSFGTGIYEQFF.

In this sample, this clonotype turned up a few times. CDR3 loop: CSARRGRLGTDTQYF. In DNA form, the CDR3 reads TGCAGTGCTAGGCGCGGGAGGCTTGGCACAGATACGCAGTATTTT. The chain links TRBV20-1 to TRBJ2-3; 8 bases align to TRBD2. The CDR3 is 15 residues long. J gave up 1 base and V 3 bases, and 6 bases lay outside the gene matches. Germline V gene lookup returns CDR1 DFQATT and CDR2 SNEGSKA (reference sequence).

The V and J genes are TRBV4-2 and TRBJ1-1; D is perhaps TRBD1 (5 bases). V was shortened by 0 bases and J by 6 bases, with 17 bases between the two germline ends. CDR3 length: 16 residues. Germline CDR1 reads LGHNA; CDR2 reads YNFKEQ. CDR3 nucleotides: TGTGCCAGCAGCCAAGATCTCAGGGCCACGTTTCCTGAAGCTTTCTTT. Amino acids: CASSQDLRATFPEAFF.

This rearrangement joins TRBV7-7 to TRBJ2-7, with D uncertain. Trimming cost V 5 bases and J 3 bases, with 11 bases left between them. The CDR3 runs 13 residues. Germline V gene data show CDR1 as SSHAT and CDR2 as FNYEAQ (reference sequence). The CDR3 sequence is CASSLSVNYEQYF. DNA for the CDR3: TGTGCCAGCAGCCTCTCGGTGAACTACGAGCAGTACTTC.

The chain is built from TRBV6-5 and TRBJ1-2; 10 positions agree with TRBD1. Per the germline V gene, CDR1 is MNHEY and CDR2 is SVGAGI. V gave up 1 base and J gave up 7 bases; unmatched junction bases: 6. The CDR3 consists of 15 residues. This chain's CDR3 is CASSYLDRGMAGYTF. The CDR3 nucleotides are TGTGCCAGCAGTTACTTGGACAGGGGGATGGCTGGCTACACCTTC.

This clonotype was counted at least ten times. The V and J genes are TRBV6-1 and TRBJ2-3; 11 nucleotides match TRBD1. This CDR3 is 14 amino acids long. Germline loops: CDR1 MNHNS, CDR2 SASEGT. Germline trimming cut 7 bases from V and 5 bases from J; bases unmatched to any gene: 5. In nucleotides, the CDR3 is TGTGCCAGCAACACTGGGACAGGGGGAGATACGCAGTATTTT. It encodes CASNTGTGGDTQYF.

The chain links TRBV20-1 to TRBJ2-7; 7 bases align to TRBD2. Losses at the gene ends were 5 bases for V and 3 bases for J; bases not matched to a gene: 4. The germline V gene has CDR1 DFQATT and CDR2 SNEGSKA (reference sequence). The CDR3 length is 12 residues. CDR3 in amino acids: CSAGLDGYEQYF. CDR3 in DNA: TGCAGTGCTGGACTAGATGGCTACGAGCAGTACTTC.

V gene TRBV5-6 combines with J gene TRBJ2-2, with D perhaps matching TRBD1 (6 bases). Per germline, CDR1 SGHDT and CDR2 YYEEEE. Trimming took 5 bases from V and 3 from J, leaving 14 bases between them. The CDR3 sequence is 15 residues long. As DNA, the CDR3 is TGTGCCAGCAGTCACGGGACATACGACACCGGGGAGCTGTTTTTT. Translation: CASSHGTYDTGELFF.

The rearrangement links TRBV20-1 to TRBJ2-7; TRBD2 matches 7 bases. The CDR3 totals 15 residues. Germline V gives CDR1 DFQATT, CDR2 SNEGSKA (reference sequence). J was trimmed by 3 bases and V by 0 bases; bases with no gene match: 8. CDR3 nucleotides: TGCAGTGCTAGAGATCTGGCGACTAGCATCTACGAGCAGTACTTC. Residues: CSARDLATSIYEQYF.

V usage is TRBV12-3 or TRBV12-4 and J usage is TRBJ1-1; a weak D match, TRBD1 (5 bases). The V end lost 7 bases, the J end lost 1 base, and 16 bases lay between the germline ends. This CDR3 has 15 amino acids. This CDR3 is CASTTWGGGNTEAFF. The CDR3 DNA sequence: TGTGCCAGCACCACCTGGGGGGGTGGGAACACTGAAGCTTTCTTT.

This clonotype was recorded only once. The V gene is TRBV12-3 or TRBV12-4, the J gene TRBJ1-1; D gene uncertain. The V gene lost 4 bases and the J gene lost 1 base, with 7 bases spanning the gap. The CDR3 sequence is 13 residues long. The CDR3 here is CASSWGENTEAFF. The CDR3 region has the DNA TGTGCCAGCAGTTGGGGAGAGAACACTGAAGCTTTCTTT.

This clonotype was counted a few times. The chain combines TRBV5-1 with TRBJ2-1; a possible D gene is TRBD2 (6 bases). Trimming shortened V by 5 bases and J by 0 bases, and 9 bases separated the two germline ends. This CDR3 spans 14 amino acids. CDR1 and CDR2 from the germline V gene are SGHRS and YFSETQ. The CDR3 DNA sequence: TGCGCCAGCAGTCCTAGCGCCTCCTACAATGAGCAGTTCTTC. Translation: CASSPSASYNEQFF.

The sample holds a few counts of this clonotype. The chain is built from TRBV6-6 and TRBJ2-7; D ambiguous. Trimming removed 10 bases at V and 2 bases at J, with 12 bases between. This CDR3 contains 12 residues. Germline lookup yields CDR1 MNHNY and CDR2 SVGAGI (reference sequence). The CDR3 coding sequence is TGTGCCACCACCCGGTCACCCTACGAGCAGTACTTC. Translation gives CATTRSPYEQYF.

The chain joins TRBV20-1 to TRBJ2-7, with 8 bases that match TRBD2. Looked up from germline, CDR1 is DFQATT and CDR2 is SNEGSKA (reference sequence). Trimming took 5 bases from V and 3 from J; bases not matched to a gene: 12. The CDR3 covers 15 residues. CDR3 DNA: TGCAGTGCTCCAGCTTTAGCGGGGTTCAGCTACGAGCAGTACTTC. It yields the protein CSAPALAGFSYEQYF.

This clonotype was seen a few times. This chain connects TRBV11-2 to TRBJ2-1, with 12 bases lining up with TRBD2. Germline V gene data show CDR1 as SGHAT and CDR2 as FQNNGV. The V segment lost 6 bases and the J segment 12 bases; nucleotides outside the gene matches: 6. CDR3 length: 13 amino acids. CDR3: CASRSGLAGLQFF. CDR3 sequence (DNA): TGTGCCAGCAGATCGGGACTAGCGGGTTTGCAGTTCTTC. Full variable domain (rest looked up from reference TRBV11-2 and TRBJ2-1): EAGVAQSPRYKIIEKRQSVAFWCNPISGHATLYWYQQILGQGPKLLIQFQNNGVVDDSQLPKDRFSAERLKGVDSTLKIQPAKLEDSAVYLCASRSGLAGLQFFGPGTRLTVL.

The chain uses TRBV12-3 or TRBV12-4 and TRBJ2-1; D is perhaps TRBD1 (7 bases). V was pared by 3 bases and J by 10 bases, with 13 bases between. CDR3 length: 13 residues. CDR3 amino acids: CASSFGQAGEQFF. CDR3 in DNA: TGTGCCAGCAGTTTCGGACAGGCGGGAGAGCAGTTCTTC.

CDR3 protein: CASRWIAALDGEQYF. The CDR3 region has the DNA TGCGCCAGCAGGTGGATAGCGGCTTTAGATGGCGAGCAGTACTTC. The chain recombines TRBV5-1 with TRBJ2-7; D is possibly TRBD2 (6 bases). V dropped 5 bases and J dropped 6 bases, with 21 bases sitting between them. Germline CDR1 SGHRS, CDR2 YFSETQ. CDR3 length: 15 amino acids. The variable domain in full, with the rest retrieved from reference TRBV5-1 and TRBJ2-7, is KAGVTQTPRYLIKTRGQQVTLSCSPISGHRSVSWYQQTPGQGLQFLFEYFSETQRNKGNFPGRFSGRQFSNSRSEMNVSTLELGDSALYLCASRWIAALDGEQYFGPGTRLTVT.

In its sample, this clonotype was seen a few times. At one end the junction does not follow the germline gene, possibly because of a read error. The chain uses TRBV20-1 and TRBJ2-3, with 7 bases identical to TRBD2. The germline CDR1 and CDR2 sequences are DFQATT and SNEGSKA (reference sequence). The length of the CDR3 is 16 residues. The CDR3 sequence: CSARDPGLAETDTQSF. CDR3 in DNA: TGCAGTGCTAGAGATCCCGGGCTAGCGGAGACAGATACGCAGTCTTTT.

This clonotype was seen ten or more times. The junction departs from germline at one end; a sequencing error may be responsible. The J gene is TRBJ1-2, the V gene TRBV29-1, with no clear D. Germline CDR1 and CDR2: SQVTM and ANQGSEA. The CDR3 covers 8 residues. CDR3 DNA sequence: TGCAGCGTTGACGAGGGCCTCTTC. Amino acids: CSVDEGLF.

The V gene is TRBV20-1, the J gene TRBJ1-1; 9 bases are shared with TRBD1. CDR1 is DFQATT and CDR2 is SNEGSKA in the germline V gene (reference sequence). CDR3 length: 16 amino acids. J was trimmed by 4 bases and V by 3 bases; bases with no gene match: 12. In DNA, the CDR3 is TGCAGTGCTAGCCTTTCCCCCGGGACAGGGAGCACTGAAGCTTTCTTT. As protein: CSASLSPGTGSTEAFF.

The CDR3 reads CASNRDNYEQYF. The CDR3 DNA is TGTGCCAGCAACAGAGATAACTACGAGCAGTACTTC. The rearrangement uses TRBV2 and TRBJ2-7; D gene uncertain. Trimming took 7 bases from V and 3 from J, leaving 10 bases between them. Germline assignment: CDR1 SNHLY and CDR2 FYNNEI. The CDR3 is 12 amino acids.

In this sample, this clonotype turned up a few times. This sequence joins TRBV12-3 or TRBV12-4 and TRBJ2-1, with D maybe TRBD1 (5 bases). V was clipped by 3 bases and J by 8 bases, with 17 bases between them. CDR3 length equals 15 residues. CDR3: CASSFRVPSADEQFF. For the CDR3, the DNA is TGTGCCAGCAGTTTCAGGGTTCCCTCGGCCGATGAGCAGTTCTTC.

This clonotype was detected only a few times. J is TRBJ2-7 and V is TRBV10-3; D remains unclear. CDR3 length equals 16 residues. The ends were cut back, 4 bases at V and 1 base at J, with 17 bases in the middle. Germline V CDR1 and CDR2: ENHRY, SYGVKD. DNA for the CDR3: TGTGCCATCAGTGGCATTCCGGGTTCTCTTTCCTACGAGCAGTACTTC. It encodes CAISGIPGSLSYEQYF.

The gene calls are TRBV20-1 and TRBJ2-7; no firm D call. The CDR3 runs 15 residues. Trimming stripped 4 bases from V and 3 bases from J, with 19 bases between. Germline V gene sequence: CDR1 DFQATT, CDR2 SNEGSKA (reference sequence). Here the CDR3 reads CSAISPETPYYEQYF. The CDR3 region has the DNA TGCAGTGCTATCTCACCCGAGACCCCCTACTACGAGCAGTACTTC.

The chain joins TRBV20-1 to TRBJ2-5; D gene unclear. The V and J ends lost 6 bases and 4 bases respectively, with 15 bases between them. Germline V gives CDR1 DFQATT, CDR2 SNEGSKA (reference sequence). CDR3 length equals 13 residues. The CDR3 bases are TGCAGTGCGTCGGGCATTAGTGGAGAGACCCAGTACTTC. This translates into CSASGISGETQYF.

Concerning this clonotype: A junction boundary mismatches the germline segment, possibly from a read error. The chain employs TRBV7-3 and TRBJ2-1; tentatively, D is TRBD1 or TRBD2 (5 bases each). Per germline, CDR1 SGHTA and CDR2 FQGTGA. This CDR3 is built from 14 residues. CDR3 nucleotide sequence: TGTGCCAGCAGCTCCAGGGACGGGGTAAATGGGCAGTTCTTC. This sequence encodes CASSSRDGVNGQFF.